This T cell receptor (beta chain) was identified during a study of PD-1 blockade in mismatch repair-deficient tumors. Using immunoSEQ multiplex PCR, the repertoire was profiled, and TCRdb retains in-frame clones only, with some absent. Of 50,000 to 75,000 clones listed, around 88% were seen once; the top ten hold about 15%. The CDR3 length is 14 residues. The V gene lost 3 bases and the J gene lost 5 bases, with 13 bases spanning the gap. Germline assignment: CDR1 LGHNT and CDR2 FRNRAP. Source: peripheral blood, taken 52 weeks after starting pembrolizumab. This TCR was recovered from an adult with mismatch repair-deficient cancer. The chain joins TRBV12-5 to TRBJ2-5, with TRBD1 as a possible D gene (7 bases). CDR3 sequence (DNA): TGTGCTAGTGGTTTTTCACAGGGGAGGGAGACCCAGTACTTC. Amino acids: CASGFSQGRETQYF.